The 29 T cell receptor beta chains presented below share a single source sample, sequenced in a study of blood T cells in healthy people across ages. It was with a sample-barcoded 5' primer and a J-beta primer mix that a second PCR of roughly 7 to 12 cycles was run. TCRdb re-called the 5' RACE reads with MiXCR, one entry per CDR3 protein. Of some 1,000,000 distinct CDR3 sequences in the sample, roughly a quarter were seen once. The data also belong to a second study, concerning T cells of mothers and their children.

The sequencing sample was made of blood. The receptors derive from a girl under 10 years old in good health.

This clonotype was counted a few times. V is TRBV5-1 and J is TRBJ2-5; D is undetermined. Trimming took 4 bases from V and 3 from J, leaving 10 bases between them. Germline V gene sequence: CDR1 SGHRS, CDR2 YFSETQ. The CDR3 length is 13 residues. As DNA, the CDR3 is TGCGCCAGCAGCCCGATTCCAAAAGAGACCCAGTACTTC. Translated: CASSPIPKETQYF.

There are a few counts of this clonotype. V usage is TRBV7-2 and J usage is TRBJ1-1, with D uncertain. This CDR3 comprises 15 residues. Trimming took off 2 bases at V and 1 base at J, with 11 bases between the two ends. CDR1 is SGHTA, CDR2 FQGNSA, per germline. CDR3 residues: CASSLLFWENTEAFF. The CDR3, as DNA: TGTGCCAGCAGCTTACTTTTTTGGGAGAACACTGAAGCTTTCTTT.

This rearrangement joins TRBV12-3 or TRBV12-4 to TRBJ1-1; 9 nucleotides align to TRBD1. This CDR3 is 15 amino acids long. Trimming at V came to 2 bases and at J to 6 bases, leaving 7 bases not matched to a gene. CDR3 sequence: CASSLYGQGLSEAFF. The CDR3 DNA is TGTGCCAGCAGTTTATACGGACAGGGGCTTTCTGAAGCTTTCTTT.

The gene calls are TRBV10-3 and TRBJ2-1; 10 bases fit TRBD2. The J segment lost 6 bases and the V segment lost 2 bases, leaving 1 base of the junction unmatched. The germline V gene encodes CDR1 ENHRY and CDR2 SYGVKD. This CDR3 region has 14 residues. As DNA, the CDR3 is TGTGCCATCAGTGAGGTAGCGGGGGGCAATGAGCAGTTCTTC. This translates into CAISEVAGGNEQFF.

V gene TRBV5-1 combines with J gene TRBJ2-5, with D tentatively TRBD1 or TRBD2 (5 bases each). The germline gives CDR1 SGHRS, CDR2 YFSETQ. This CDR3 spans 16 amino acids. The V gene lost 0 bases and the J gene lost 4 bases, with 16 bases spanning the gap. In DNA, the CDR3 is TGCGCCAGCAGCTTGGCCCCGGGACCTTCCCCAGAGACCCAGTACTTC. Translating it yields CASSLAPGPSPETQYF.

This clonotype was seen only a few times. The rearrangement links TRBV3-1 to TRBJ1-6, with 8 bases matching TRBD1. J lost 7 bases, V lost 3 bases, and 5 bases had no gene match. Germline CDR1 is LGHDT and CDR2 is YNNKEL (reference sequence). The CDR3 loop spans 15 amino acids. The CDR3 DNA follows: TGTGCCAGCAGCCAGGCGGACAGGGAGAATTCACCCCTCCACTTT. Protein sequence: CASSQADRENSPLHF.

In this sample, this clonotype turned up a few times. This rearrangement joins TRBV11-2 to TRBJ2-7; D gene uncertain. The CDR3 has 15 amino acids. The ends were cut back, 5 bases at V and 2 bases at J, with 16 bases in the middle. Looked up from germline, CDR1 is SGHAT and CDR2 is FQNNGV. CDR3 DNA: TGTGCCAGCAGCGCCACGCTACAGAGAACCTACGAGCAGTACTTC. It specifies CASSATLQRTYEQYF.

The CDR3 protein is CASRNRSPGQPQHF. CDR3 DNA sequence: TGTGCCAGCAGGAACAGGTCTCCGGGGCAGCCCCAGCATTTT. The gene calls are TRBV6-1 and TRBJ1-5, with D perhaps matching TRBD1 (5 bases). With 6 bases removed from V and 7 bases from J, the gap between germline ends came to 16 bases. The CDR3 totals 14 residues. CDR1 is MNHNS and CDR2 is SASEGT in the germline V gene.

The chain has TRBV7-2 and TRBJ2-1; weak D call: TRBD2 (6 bases). Looked up from germline, CDR1 is SGHTA and CDR2 is FQGNSA. V was shortened by 5 bases and J by 3 bases, with 14 bases between the two germline ends. The CDR3 runs 15 residues. CDR3 sequence reads: CASSPTSQGYNEQFF. The DNA for the CDR3 is TGTGCCAGCAGCCCTACTAGCCAGGGCTACAATGAGCAGTTCTTC.

The chain has TRBV20-1 and TRBJ2-6; no clear D. This CDR3 comprises 14 residues. Trimming took off 5 bases at V and 0 bases at J, with 8 bases between the two ends. Looked up from germline, CDR1 is DFQATT and CDR2 is SNEGSKA (reference sequence). The CDR3 nucleotides read TGCAGTGCTTATCTTGGCTCTGGGGCCAACGTCCTGACTTTC. It is translated as CSAYLGSGANVLTF.

The table lists this clonotype with a few counts. The rearrangement joins TRBV7-9 to TRBJ1-4; maybe TRBD1 (6 bases). V was shortened by 8 bases and J by 7 bases, with 14 bases between the two germline ends. CDR3 length: 13 residues. Looked up from germline, CDR1 is SEHNR and CDR2 is FQNEAQ (reference sequence). The CDR3 is CASAWGASEKLFF. DNA for the CDR3: TGTGCCAGCGCCTGGGGGGCCTCTGAAAAACTGTTTTTT. Looking up the rest from reference TRBV7-9 and TRBJ1-4 gives the full variable domain: DTGVSQNPRHKITKRGQNVTFRCDPISEHNRLYWYRQTLGQGPEFLTYFQNEAQLEKSRLLSDRFSAERPKGSFSTLEIQRTEQGDSAMYLCASAWGASEKLFFGSGTQLSVL.

The rearrangement uses TRBV9 and TRBJ2-3; 9 bases are a match to TRBD2. With V trimmed by 2 bases and J by 2 bases, 9 bases remained unmatched. Per the germline V gene, CDR1 is SGDLS and CDR2 is YYNGEE. This CDR3 has 17 residues. The CDR3 bases are TGTGCCAGCAGCGTTCAAGGGCTAGCGGGACTCACAGATACGCAGTATTTT. This codes for CASSVQGLAGLTDTQYF. The full variable domain, completed using reference TRBV9 and TRBJ2-3, is DSGVTQTPKHLITATGQRVTLRCSPRSGDLSVYWYQQSLDQGLQFLIQYYNGEERAKGNILERFSAQQFPDLHSELNLSSLELGDSALYFCASSVQGLAGLTDTQYFGPGTRLTVL.

The V and J genes are TRBV14 and TRBJ2-6, with a weak D call TRBD1 (6 bases). The CDR3 runs to 16 residues. Per germline, CDR1 SGHDN and CDR2 FVKESK. V was trimmed by 4 bases and J by 5 bases, leaving 15 bases between them. The CDR3 coding sequence is TGTGCCAGCAGCCGCCGGGACACACTACGGGCCAACGTCCTGACTTTC. It translates to CASSRRDTLRANVLTF. Supplemented by reference TRBV14 and TRBJ2-6, the full variable domain reads EAGVTQFPSHSVIEKGQTVTLRCDPISGHDNLYWYRRVMGKEIKFLLHFVKESKQDESGMPNNRFLAERTGGTYSTLKVQPAELEDSGVYFCASSRRDTLRANVLTFGAGSRLTVL.

The genes are TRBV28 and TRBJ1-5; possible D gene TRBD1, 5 bases. Germline CDR1 reads MDHEN; CDR2 reads SYDVKM. The V end was cut by 2 bases, the J end by 11 bases, with 10 bases between. The CDR3 extends over 12 amino acids. CDR3: CASSLEEGTQHF. In DNA form, the CDR3 reads TGTGCCAGCAGTTTAGAGGAGGGGACCCAGCATTTT.

The chain joins TRBV20-1 to TRBJ2-1; no clear D. The assigned J gene may be wrong: the sequence end matches TRBJ2-5 better. CDR1 is DFQATT and CDR2 is SNEGSKA in the germline V gene (reference sequence). The CDR3 is 14 residues long. The CDR3 spells CSARDLREQETQYF. DNA for the CDR3: TGCAGTGCTAGAGACTTACGAGAACAAGAGACCCAGTACTTC.

J is TRBJ2-3 and V is TRBV4-2, with a tentative D call TRBD2 (5 bases). V was cut by 0 bases and J by 3 bases, with 7 bases left in between. In germline, CDR1 is LGHNA, CDR2 YNFKEQ. The CDR3 runs 14 residues. The CDR3 protein is CASSQDLATDTQYF. CDR3 DNA: TGTGCCAGCAGCCAAGACCTAGCAACAGATACGCAGTATTTT.

The genes are TRBV11-2 and TRBJ2-6; a possible D gene is TRBD1 (6 bases). Per the germline V gene, CDR1 is SGHAT and CDR2 is FQNNGV. The V end lost 2 bases, the J end lost 4 bases, and 21 bases lay between the germline ends. The CDR3 covers 19 residues. For the CDR3, the DNA is TGTGCCAGCAGCTTACCTGGGATCCAGGGGCCACCGGGGGCCAACGTCCTGACTTTC. Residues: CASSLPGIQGPPGANVLTF.

The chain combines TRBV7-2 with TRBJ1-1; D gene unclear. Looked up from germline, CDR1 is SGHTA and CDR2 is FQGNSA. The CDR3 has 16 amino acids. V was trimmed by 10 bases and J by 5 bases, leaving 26 bases between them. The CDR3, as DNA: TGTGCCATCAAGCCTAGGGTGCGATGGTTTGGGACTGAAGCTTTCTTT. Its protein is CAIKPRVRWFGTEAFF. The complete variable domain, with remaining parts taken from reference TRBV7-2 and TRBJ1-1, reads GAGVSQSPSNKVTEKGKDVELRCDPISGHTALYWYRQSLGQGLEFLIYFQGNSAPDKSGLPSDRFSAERTGGSVSTLTIQRTQQEDSAVYLCAIKPRVRWFGTEAFFGQGTRLTVV.

This clonotype was counted ten times or more. This chain links TRBV4-3 with TRBJ2-5; tentatively, D is TRBD1 (5 bases). The CDR3 has 16 amino acids. V was cut by 6 bases and J by 5 bases, with 22 bases left in between. From germline, CDR1 is LGHNA and CDR2 YSLEER. The CDR3 loop is CASSHGSDSPPETQYF. In DNA form, the CDR3 reads TGCGCCAGCAGTCATGGAAGCGACAGCCCGCCGGAGACCCAGTACTTC.

This chain links TRBV4-1 with TRBJ2-7; D remains unclear. This CDR3 region has 15 residues. V shed 1 base and J shed 2 bases, with 12 bases lying between them. Germline-derived CDR1 and CDR2 are MGHRA and YSYEKL. Here the CDR3 DNA reads TGCGCCAGCAGCCAAGTGCGGATACCGCCCTACGAGCAGTACTTC. This encodes CASSQVRIPPYEQYF.

CDR3 sequence: CSAKPYPSRGAEKLFF. In DNA form, the CDR3 reads TGCAGTGCCAAACCCTATCCATCCCGGGGGGCTGAAAAACTGTTTTTT. This chain links TRBV20-1 with TRBJ1-4; a possible D gene is TRBD1 (6 bases). Germline V gene data show CDR1 as DFQATT and CDR2 as SNEGSKA (reference sequence). The V end was cut by 6 bases, the J end by 7 bases, with 24 bases between. The CDR3 covers 16 residues.

This clonotype showed up just a few times. This rearrangement joins TRBV20-1 to TRBJ2-2; D possibly corresponds to TRBD2 (5 bases). Deletions cut 3 bases from V and 6 bases from J, with 11 bases between. The germline V gene has CDR1 DFQATT and CDR2 SNEGSKA (reference sequence). The CDR3 totals 13 residues. The CDR3 spells CSASFGVPGELFF. As DNA, the CDR3 is TGCAGTGCTAGTTTCGGGGTCCCCGGGGAGCTGTTTTTT.

The chain is built from TRBV3-1 and TRBJ2-3; D gene unclear. CDR3 length equals 13 residues. Trimming shortened V by 0 bases and J by 4 bases, and 5 bases separated the two germline ends. The germline CDR1 and CDR2 sequences are LGHDT and YNNKEL (reference sequence). The CDR3 nucleotides read TGTGCCAGCAGCCAAGAGGAACCAGATACGCAGTATTTT. Its protein product is CASSQEEPDTQYF.

V is TRBV20-1 and J is TRBJ2-3; 7 bases map to TRBD1. Germline lookup yields CDR1 DFQATT and CDR2 SNEGSKA (reference sequence). The CDR3 contains 13 residues. As DNA, the CDR3 is TGCAGCCTCGGGACAGAACTTACAGATACGCAGTATTTT. Residues: CSLGTELTDTQYF.

This clonotype was recorded a few times. The V call is TRBV14, the J call TRBJ2-1, with D maybe TRBD2 (7 bases). Germline CDR1 and CDR2: SGHDN and FVKESK. This CDR3 region has 17 residues. V was pared by 0 bases and J by 0 bases, with 12 bases between. Written as DNA, the CDR3 is TGTGCCAGCAGCCAAGATATCGGGGGGCACTCCTACAATGAGCAGTTCTTC. This sequence encodes CASSQDIGGHSYNEQFF.

This clonotype was picked up a small number of times. The V call is TRBV7-9, the J call TRBJ2-1, with 8 bases lining up with TRBD1. Trimming cost V 4 bases and J 2 bases; bases outside gene matches: 4. The length of the CDR3 is 15 residues. Germline CDR1 reads SEHNR; CDR2 reads FQNEAQ (reference sequence). The CDR3: CASSSRDRPYNEQFF. Written as DNA, the CDR3 is TGTGCCAGCAGCTCCCGGGACAGGCCCTACAATGAGCAGTTCTTC.

This chain links TRBV4-1 with TRBJ2-5; TRBD1 or TRBD2 may be the D gene (5 bases each). The germline gives CDR1 MGHRA, CDR2 YSYEKL. V was shortened by 5 bases and J by 5 bases, with 18 bases between the two germline ends. The CDR3 runs 15 residues. The CDR3 loop reads CASSVDGASLETQYF. The CDR3 nucleotides read TGCGCCAGCAGCGTAGATGGGGCTAGCTTGGAGACCCAGTACTTC.

This clonotype was seen a handful of times. The chain is built from TRBV20-1 and TRBJ2-7; D may be TRBD1 (6 bases). The CDR3 is 13 amino acids. Trimming removed 6 bases at V and 2 bases at J, with 14 bases between. Germline CDR1 reads DFQATT; CDR2 reads SNEGSKA (reference sequence). CDR3 bases: TGCAGTGCACAGACAGGTTCCCCCTACGAGCAGTACTTC. Protein: CSAQTGSPYEQYF.

The chain is built from TRBV7-6 and TRBJ2-5, with D uncertain. Germline V gives CDR1 SGHVS, CDR2 FNYEAQ. The CDR3 totals 13 residues. Trimming pared 1 base from V and 11 bases from J, leaving 14 bases between. The CDR3 sequence: CASSLDATYGQYF. The DNA for the CDR3 is TGTGCCAGCAGCTTAGACGCTACCTACGGGCAGTACTTC.